Shown below are 3 T cell receptor beta chains from a single sample sequenced in a study of T-cell reconstitution after alpha-beta-depleted transplantation in children. Construction of the TCRbeta library involved unique molecular identifiers. TCRdb re-analysed the PCR reads in MiXCR, keeping a single row per CDR3 protein. This sample has fewer than 350,000 distinct CDR3 sequences, with 11% found just once. This specimen consisted of peripheral blood, obtained 180 days after TCRalphabeta/CD19-depleted stem cell transplant. The origin of the receptors is a male patient between 2 and 10 years old who had a stem cell transplant for chronic granulomatous disease, so the T cells may come from the graft donor.

This clonotype came up many times. This rearrangement joins TRBV24-1 to TRBJ1-1; maybe TRBD1 (6 bases). Germline CDR1 and CDR2: KGHDR and SFDVKD. This CDR3 is built from 13 residues. The CDR3, as DNA: TGTGCGGCCCTGGGGGGGCGGAGGACTGAAGCTTTCTTT. It yields the protein CAALGGRRTEAFF.

For this clonotype: With a much larger clone just one base away, this may be a read error. CDR3: CASSDRAGDRDTQYF. The CDR3 DNA reads as TGTGCCAGCAGTGACAGAGCGGGAGATAGAGATACGCAGTATTTT. The gene calls are TRBV6-4 and TRBJ2-3; TRBD2 matches at 8 bases. The J segment lost 5 bases and the V segment lost 2 bases, leaving 6 bases of the junction unmatched. This CDR3 is built from 15 residues. The germline V gene encodes CDR1 MRHNA and CDR2 SNTAGT.

This clonotype was seen ten or more times. The chain is built from TRBV18 and TRBJ2-2; D not certain. The CDR3 sequence is 17 residues long. Germline V gives CDR1 KGHSH, CDR2 LQKENI. V was clipped by 6 bases and J by 3 bases, with 20 bases between them. The DNA of the CDR3 is TGTGCCAGCTCCCCTATAGGCGGCCGAACCGACACCGGGGAGCTGTTTTTT. It yields the protein CASSPIGGRTDTGELFF.